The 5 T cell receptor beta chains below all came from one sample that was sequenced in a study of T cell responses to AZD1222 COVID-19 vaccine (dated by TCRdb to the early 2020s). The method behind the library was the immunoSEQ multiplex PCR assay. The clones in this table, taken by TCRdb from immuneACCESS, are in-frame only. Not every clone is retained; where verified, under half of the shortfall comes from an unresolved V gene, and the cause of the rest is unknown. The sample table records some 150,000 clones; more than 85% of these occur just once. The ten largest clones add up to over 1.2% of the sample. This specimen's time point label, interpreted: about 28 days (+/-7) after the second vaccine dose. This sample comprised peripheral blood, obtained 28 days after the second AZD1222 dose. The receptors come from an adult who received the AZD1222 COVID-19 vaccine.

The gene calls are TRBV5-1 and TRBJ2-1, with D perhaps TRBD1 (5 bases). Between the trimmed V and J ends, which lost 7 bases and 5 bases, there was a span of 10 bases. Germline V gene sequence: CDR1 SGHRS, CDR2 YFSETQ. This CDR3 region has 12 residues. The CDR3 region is CASRQNHNEQFF. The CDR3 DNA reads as TGCGCCAGCCGACAGAATCACAATGAGCAGTTCTTC.

CDR3 protein: CASSVDQGDTGELFF. As DNA, the CDR3 is TGTGCCAGCAGCGTAGACCAGGGAGACACCGGGGAGCTGTTTTTT. The chain employs TRBV9 and TRBJ2-2; D is tentatively TRBD1 or TRBD2 (5 bases each). This CDR3 spans 15 amino acids. The V gene lost 0 bases and the J gene lost 3 bases, with 9 bases spanning the gap. Germline loops: CDR1 SGDLS, CDR2 YYNGEE. Supplemented by reference TRBV9 and TRBJ2-2, the full variable domain reads DSGVTQTPKHLITATGQRVTLRCSPRSGDLSVYWYQQSLDQGLQFLIQYYNGEERAKGNILERFSAQQFPDLHSELNLSSLELGDSALYFCASSVDQGDTGELFFGEGSRLTVL.

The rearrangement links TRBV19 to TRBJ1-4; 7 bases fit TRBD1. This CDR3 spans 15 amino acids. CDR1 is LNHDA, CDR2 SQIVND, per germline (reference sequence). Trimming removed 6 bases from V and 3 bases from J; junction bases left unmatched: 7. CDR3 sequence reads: CASRTVQGANEKLFF. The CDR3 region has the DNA TGTGCCAGTAGAACAGTCCAGGGGGCTAATGAAAAACTGTTTTTT.

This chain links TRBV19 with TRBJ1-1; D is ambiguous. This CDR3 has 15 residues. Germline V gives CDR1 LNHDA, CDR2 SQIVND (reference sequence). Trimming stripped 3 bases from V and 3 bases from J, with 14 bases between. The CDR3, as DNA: TGTGCCAGTAGTATGAGACCGAGTGTGGACACTGAAGCTTTCTTT. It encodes CASSMRPSVDTEAFF. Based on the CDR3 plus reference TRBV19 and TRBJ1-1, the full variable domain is DGGITQSPKYLFRKEGQNVTLSCEQNLNHDAMYWYRQDPGQGLRLIYYSQIVNDFQKGDIAEGYSVSREKKESFPLTVTSAQKNPTAFYLCASSMRPSVDTEAFFGQGTRLTVV.

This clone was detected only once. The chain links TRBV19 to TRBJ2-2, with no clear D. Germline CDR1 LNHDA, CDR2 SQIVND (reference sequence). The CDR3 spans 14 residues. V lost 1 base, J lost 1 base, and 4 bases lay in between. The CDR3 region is CASSIGENTGELFF. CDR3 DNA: TGTGCCAGTAGTATAGGAGAGAACACCGGGGAGCTGTTTTTT. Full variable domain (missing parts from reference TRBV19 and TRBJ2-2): DGGITQSPKYLFRKEGQNVTLSCEQNLNHDAMYWYRQDPGQGLRLIYYSQIVNDFQKGDIAEGYSVSREKKESFPLTVTSAQKNPTAFYLCASSIGENTGELFFGEGSRLTVL.